This is a list of T cell receptor beta chains from one sample in a study of shared clonotypes between healthy human individuals. Clones were read by immunoSEQ multiplex PCR, and TCRdb kept only the in-frame ones, dropping some. The repertoire has 2 million to 2.5 million clones, 93% of them found once; the top ten carry approximately 0.37%. Specimen: naive CD4+ T cells from PBMCs. These receptors were taken from a man between 18 and 35 years old in good health. Some clones in this sample may be carry-over from other donors' samples. CDR3s include the opening cysteine and the closing phenylalanine or tryptophan. A D gene is named only where the DNA matches it firmly. The listing skips clone size in some rows; elsewhere it reads once, few, many or a size class.

clone_size d_call j_call v_call cdr3_nt cdr3_aa
once . TRBJ2-2 TRBV10-3 TGTGCCATCAGTGACCGCAGGGCCCCGAACACCGGGGAGCTGTTTTTT CAISDRRAPNTGELFF
. TRBD2 TRBJ2-1 TRBV10-1 TGCGCCAGCAGTTCTAGCGGGAGCTTTAATTACAATGAGCAGTTCTTC CASSSSGSFNYNEQFF
. . TRBJ1-2 TRBV19 TGTGCCAGTAGTATTCTTCGGGAATACTATGGCTACACCTTC CASSILREYYGYTF
once TRBD1 TRBJ2-5 TRBV5-1 TGCGCCAGCAGCTGGGGGGACAGGGGATCCCAAGAGACCCAGTACTTC CASSWGDRGSQETQYF
. . TRBJ1-1 TRBV11-2 TGTGCCAGCAGCTTAGAACAGCGATACACTGAAGCTTTCTTT CASSLEQRYTEAFF
. . TRBJ1-2 TRBV28 TGTGCCAGCAGTTGGGTAGGGGGTAATGGCTACACCTTC CASSWVGGNGYTF
. TRBD1 TRBJ1-5 TRBV6-1 TGTGCCAGCAGTGATGGGACAGGGCACAATCAGCCCCAGCATTTT CASSDGTGHNQPQHF
. TRBD2 TRBJ2-1 TRBV5-1 TGCGCCAGCAGCCGTGGACTAGCGCGTCACAATGAGCAGTTCTTC CASSRGLARHNEQFF
. . TRBJ2-7 TRBV19 TGTGCCAGTAGTCCGGCGAGTACCTACGAGCAGTACTTC CASSPASTYEQYF
. . TRBJ2-7 TRBV6-1 TGTGCCAGCACCGAACAGGCCTCCTCCTACGAGCAGTACTTC CASTEQASSYEQYF
. TRBD2 TRBJ2-1 TRBV4-2 TGTGCCAGCAGCCAAGATCGACCTTCGGGGCGGGAGTCCTCCTACAATGAGCAGTTCTTC CASSQDRPSGRESSYNEQFF
. TRBD2 TRBJ2-5 TRBV30 TGTGCCTGGAGTGTGTTAGCGGGAGGACAGACCCAGTACTTC CAWSVLAGGQTQYF
. TRBD2 TRBJ2-7 TRBV2 TGTGCCAGCAGTGGGCCTAGCGGGAGGGCCGGTGACGAGCAGTACTTC CASSGPSGRAGDEQYF
. TRBD1 TRBJ2-5 TRBV7-2 TGTGCCAGCAGCAAGCTGGGACAGCCGCAAGAGACCCAGTACTTC CASSKLGQPQETQYF
. TRBD2 TRBJ2-2 TRBV29-1 TGCAGCGTTCGACTAGCGGGAGGGACCGGGGAGCTGTTTTTT CSVRLAGGTGELFF
. . TRBJ2-1 TRBV11-3 TGTGCCAGCAGCTTAGGATGGTCCCATGAGCAGTTCTTC CASSLGWSHEQFF
. . TRBJ2-3 TRBV19 TGTGCCAGTAGCAAAGGTGTTGCGAGCACAGATACGCAGTATTTT CASSKGVASTDTQYF